This T cell receptor (beta chain) emerged from a study of blood T cell repertoires in COVID-19. V lost 4 bases, J lost 6 bases, and 13 bases lay in between. The germline V gene has CDR1 ENHRY and CDR2 SYGVKD. The CDR3 totals 13 residues. How the authors handled the data: Nucleated cell counts were estimated from reference gene primer amplification. The method was immunoSEQ multiplex PCR; TCRdb's version includes in-frame clones alone and lacks a portion of them. V, J and clone size reflect that table, while D and trimming were determined from the DNA. In the table there are about 220,000 clones, 70% to 85% of which are singletons.

The source material was PBMCs or T cells enriched from blood (not recorded which). This clonotype was obtained from a woman aged 55 to 70 who had recovered from COVID-19. The chain has TRBV10-3 and TRBJ2-7, with D possibly matching TRBD2 (6 bases). The CDR3 region is CAISGRGGGEQYF. The CDR3 nucleotides read TGTGCCATCAGTGGTCGGGGAGGCGGCGAGCAGTACTTC.